The clone carrying this TCR beta chain was seen a handful of times. The antigen remains undetermined. Trimming took off 0 bases at V and 7 bases at J, with 13 bases between the two ends. This CDR3 spans 16 amino acids. Germline loops: CDR1 SGHVS, CDR2 FNYEAQ. The sequenced cases were selected for having the highest brain T cell transcript signatures. Before surgery, patients took at least one anti-epileptic drug. These data originate in a study of brain T cells in children with intractable seizures. This table comes from immunoSEQ multiplex PCR, and its TCRdb copy is limited to in-frame clones, with some not included. There are about 80,000 clones in the sample; more than 75% occur only once, and 24% lies in the top ten. The study, taken as a whole, reports: Pre- and post-surgery blood differed in depth, so pre-surgery absences may be undersampling. HCMV serostatus was not known, and viral specificity came from CDR3 similarity only.

V gene TRBV7-6 combines with J gene TRBJ1-6, with D possibly matching TRBD1 (6 bases). The receptor comes from a girl under 10 years old with Rasmussen encephalitis and intractable seizures. The source was peripheral blood, collected at surgery. The CDR3 DNA follows: TGTGCCAGCAGCTTAGCTTCACAGGGTGGGAATTCACCCCTCCACTTT. It yields the protein CASSLASQGGNSPLHF.